This T cell receptor (beta chain) was retrieved from a study of cytomegalovirus exposure and HLA in healthy donors. As for the study in general: A previous analysis identified 95 million to 120 million unique TCR beta sequences derived from about 180 million T cells. Broader study findings: A list of 150 or so TCR beta chains associated with cytomegalovirus was given.

As for this clone: Its antigen is not identified.

The primer mix had 60 Vbeta and 13 Jbeta primers. TCRdb's table, derived via immunoSEQ multiplex PCR, lists solely in-frame clones and lacks some. The table lists approximately 110,000 clones, 70% to 75% of them singletons. Germline CDR1 and CDR2: SGDLS and YYNGEE. The CDR3 extends over 16 amino acids. The V gene lost 0 bases and the J gene lost 2 bases, with 13 bases spanning the gap. The chain has TRBV9 and TRBJ2-3; D possibly corresponds to TRBD2 (6 bases). The sequencing sample was made of PBMCs. The receptor was isolated from a man in his forties or fifties in good health and CMV-seronegative. The CDR3, as DNA: TGTGCCAGCAGCGTAGCGCCAGCGGGCTACACAGATACGCAGTATTTT. Translation gives CASSVAPAGYTDTQYF.